Ten or more counts support the clone carrying this TCR beta chain. The data are from a study of human T cells and chemical hapten exposure. Study overall: Doses of diphenylcyclopropenone went to the patients' scalps weekly throughout the approximately 25-week study. The patients were mostly female; they had alopecia areata, totalis or universalis.

Trimming stripped 3 bases from V and 5 bases from J, with 17 bases between. This CDR3 has 16 amino acids. Time point: pre-sensitization, week 0. Treatment noted: therapeutic diphenylcyclopropenone sensitization with weekly scalp DPC. TCRdb reanalysed the RACE reads using MiXCR and keeps one entry per CDR3 protein. Of about 61,000 distinct CDR3 sequences listed, 6.5% to 8.5% are singletons. The chain combines TRBV12-3 or TRBV12-4 with TRBJ1-5; no firm D call. The receptor was derived from a woman in her twenties or thirties with alopecia areata. Some clones in this sample may be carry-over from other donors' samples. The specimen was whole blood, collected in connection with sensitization to the hapten diphenylcyclopropenone (DPC). The CDR3 nucleotides read TGTGCCAGCAGTTTGTTTGGGGAACCTGGAGATCAGCCCCAGCATTTT. As protein: CASSLFGEPGDQPQHF.